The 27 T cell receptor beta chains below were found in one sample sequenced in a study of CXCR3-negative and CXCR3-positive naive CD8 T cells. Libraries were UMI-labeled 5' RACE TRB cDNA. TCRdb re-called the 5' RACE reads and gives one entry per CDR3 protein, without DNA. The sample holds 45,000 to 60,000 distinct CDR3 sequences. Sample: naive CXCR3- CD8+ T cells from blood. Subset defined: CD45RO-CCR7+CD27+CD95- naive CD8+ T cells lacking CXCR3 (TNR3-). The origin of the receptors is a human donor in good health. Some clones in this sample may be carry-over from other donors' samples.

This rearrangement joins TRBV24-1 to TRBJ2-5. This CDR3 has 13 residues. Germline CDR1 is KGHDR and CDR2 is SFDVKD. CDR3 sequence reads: CATSQGDQETQYF.

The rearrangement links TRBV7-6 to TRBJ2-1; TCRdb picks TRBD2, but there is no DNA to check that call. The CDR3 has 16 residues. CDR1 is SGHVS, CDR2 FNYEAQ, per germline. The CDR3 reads CASSRTSGGAFNEQFF.

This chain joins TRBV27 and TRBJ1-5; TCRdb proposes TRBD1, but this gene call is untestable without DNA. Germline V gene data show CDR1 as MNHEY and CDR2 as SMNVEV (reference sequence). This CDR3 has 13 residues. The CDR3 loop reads CASSFGQWQPQHF.

CDR3 sequence reads: CSVEVTGGTGTSERLAKNIQYF. The gene calls are TRBV29-1 and TRBJ2-4; the D call of TRBD2 rests on TCRdb alone, since no DNA is present to check it. Germline-derived CDR1 and CDR2 are SQVTM and ANQGSEA. The CDR3 spans 22 residues.

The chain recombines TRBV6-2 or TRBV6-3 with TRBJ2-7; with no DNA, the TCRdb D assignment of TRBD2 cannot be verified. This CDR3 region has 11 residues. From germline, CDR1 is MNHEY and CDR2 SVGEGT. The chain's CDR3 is CASRTSFEQYF.

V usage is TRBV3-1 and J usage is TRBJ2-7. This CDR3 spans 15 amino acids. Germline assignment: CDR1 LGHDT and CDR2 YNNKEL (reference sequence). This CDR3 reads CASSPRTGVSYEQYF.

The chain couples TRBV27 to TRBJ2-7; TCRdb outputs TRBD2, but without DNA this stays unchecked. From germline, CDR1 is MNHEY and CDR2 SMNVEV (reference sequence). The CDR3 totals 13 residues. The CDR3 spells CASSFRRAYEQYF.

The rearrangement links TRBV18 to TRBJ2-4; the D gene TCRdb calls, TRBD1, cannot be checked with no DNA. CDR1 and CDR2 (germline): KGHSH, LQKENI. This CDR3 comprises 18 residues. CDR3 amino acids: CASSATGTGDIAKNIQYF.

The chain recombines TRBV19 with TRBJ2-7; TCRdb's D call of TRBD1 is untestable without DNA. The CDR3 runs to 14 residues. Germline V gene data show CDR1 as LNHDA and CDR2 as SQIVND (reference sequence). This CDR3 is CASTPGTGDYEQYF.

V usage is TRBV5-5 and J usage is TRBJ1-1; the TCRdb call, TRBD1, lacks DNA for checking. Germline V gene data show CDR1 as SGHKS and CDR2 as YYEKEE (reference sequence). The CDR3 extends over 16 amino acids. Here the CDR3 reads CASSFPWQGPNTEAFF.

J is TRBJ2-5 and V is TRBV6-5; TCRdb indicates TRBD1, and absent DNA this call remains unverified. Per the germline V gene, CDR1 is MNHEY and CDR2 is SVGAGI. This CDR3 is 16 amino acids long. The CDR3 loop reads CASSYVGQQPRMTQYF.

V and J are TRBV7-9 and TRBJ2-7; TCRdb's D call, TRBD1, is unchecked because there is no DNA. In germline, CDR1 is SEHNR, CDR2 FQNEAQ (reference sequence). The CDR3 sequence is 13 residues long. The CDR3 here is CASSMAPFDEQYF.

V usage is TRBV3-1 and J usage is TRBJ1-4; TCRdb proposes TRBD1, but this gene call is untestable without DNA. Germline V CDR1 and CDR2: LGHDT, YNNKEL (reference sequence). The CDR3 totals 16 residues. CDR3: CASSQTWTGAAEKLFF.

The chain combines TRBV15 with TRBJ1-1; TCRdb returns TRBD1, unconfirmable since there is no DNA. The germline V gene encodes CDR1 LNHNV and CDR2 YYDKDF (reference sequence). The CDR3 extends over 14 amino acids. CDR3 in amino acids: CATSGSRVNTEAFF.

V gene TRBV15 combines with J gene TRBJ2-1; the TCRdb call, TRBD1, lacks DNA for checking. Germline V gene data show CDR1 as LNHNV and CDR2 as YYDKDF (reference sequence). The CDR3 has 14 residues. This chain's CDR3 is CATSIRDWDNEQFF.

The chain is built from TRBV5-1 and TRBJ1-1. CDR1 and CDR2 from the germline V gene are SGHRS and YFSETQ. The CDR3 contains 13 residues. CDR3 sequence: CASRDDAYTEAFF.

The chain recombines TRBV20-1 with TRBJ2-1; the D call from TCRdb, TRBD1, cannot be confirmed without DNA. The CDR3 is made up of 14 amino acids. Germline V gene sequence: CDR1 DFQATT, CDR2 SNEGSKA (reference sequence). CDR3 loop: CSVPWPGPYNEQFF.

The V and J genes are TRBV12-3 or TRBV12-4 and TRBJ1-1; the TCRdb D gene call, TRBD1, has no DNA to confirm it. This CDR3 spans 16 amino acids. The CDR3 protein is CASSFWDSLPDTEAFF.

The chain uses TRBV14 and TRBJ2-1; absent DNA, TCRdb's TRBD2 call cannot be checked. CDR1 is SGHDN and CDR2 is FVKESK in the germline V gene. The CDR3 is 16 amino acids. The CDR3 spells CASSPRTSGGRNEQFF.

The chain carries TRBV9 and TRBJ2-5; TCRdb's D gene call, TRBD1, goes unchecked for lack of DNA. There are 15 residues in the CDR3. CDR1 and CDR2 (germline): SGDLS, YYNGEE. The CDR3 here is CASSRSGGSQETQYF.

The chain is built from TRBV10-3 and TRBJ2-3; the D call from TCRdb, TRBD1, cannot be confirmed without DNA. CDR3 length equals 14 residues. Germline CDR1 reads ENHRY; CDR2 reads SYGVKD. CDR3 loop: CAISEGTPHGTQYF.

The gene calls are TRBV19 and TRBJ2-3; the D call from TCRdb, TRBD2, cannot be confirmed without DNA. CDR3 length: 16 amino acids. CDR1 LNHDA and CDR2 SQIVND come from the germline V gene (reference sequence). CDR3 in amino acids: CASSIRLGTYLDTQYF.

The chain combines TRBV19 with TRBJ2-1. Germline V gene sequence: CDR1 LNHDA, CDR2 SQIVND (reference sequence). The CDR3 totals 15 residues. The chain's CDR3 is CASTVARGTPNEQFF.

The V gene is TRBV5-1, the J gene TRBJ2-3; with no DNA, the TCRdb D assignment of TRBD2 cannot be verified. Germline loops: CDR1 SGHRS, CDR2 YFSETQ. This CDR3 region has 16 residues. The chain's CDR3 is CASSLVAGGPTDTQYF.

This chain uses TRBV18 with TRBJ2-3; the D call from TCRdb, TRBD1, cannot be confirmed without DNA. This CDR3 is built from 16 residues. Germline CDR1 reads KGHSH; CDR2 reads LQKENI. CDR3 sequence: CASSPPIDSHTDTQYF.

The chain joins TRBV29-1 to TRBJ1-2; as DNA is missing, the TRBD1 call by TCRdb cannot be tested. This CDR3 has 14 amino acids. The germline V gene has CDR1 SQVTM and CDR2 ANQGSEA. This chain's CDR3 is CSVEPGQGGIDYTF.

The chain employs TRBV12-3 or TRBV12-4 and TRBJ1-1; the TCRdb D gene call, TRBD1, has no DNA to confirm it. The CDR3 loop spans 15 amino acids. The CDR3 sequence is CASSDPDRANTEAFF.